This T cell receptor (beta chain) was captured by sequencing in a study of shared clonotypes between healthy human individuals. The CDR3 sequence is 13 residues long. Looked up from germline, CDR1 is KGHSH and CDR2 is LQKENI. Running of the assay took place at deep level. The method was immunoSEQ multiplex PCR; TCRdb's version includes in-frame clones alone and lacks a portion of them. The sample includes about 530,000 clones, about 75% of them seen just once. Of note for this clone: The junction differs from germline at one of its ends, possibly a read error. Other DNA variants within this sample encode the same CDR3.

Material: PBMCs. This TCR came from a woman in her forties in good health. Some clones in this sample may be carry-over from other donors' samples. The V call is TRBV18, the J call TRBJ1-5; D gene uncertain. The CDR3, as DNA: TGCGCCAGCTCACCCGATAGCAATCAGCCCCAGCATTTT. The encoded protein is CASSPDSNQPQHF. Full variable domain (remainder filled in from reference TRBV18 and TRBJ1-5): NAGVMQNPRHLVRRRGQEARLRCSPMKGHSHVYWYRQLPEEGLKFMVYLQKENIIDESGMPKERFSAEFPKEGPSILRIQQVVRGDSAAYFCASSPDSNQPQHFGDGTRLSIL.